The 15 T cell receptor beta chains listed next were all sequenced from one sample in a study of Tregs in tolerant kidney transplant recipients. The method was immunoSEQ multiplex PCR; TCRdb's version includes in-frame clones alone and lacks a portion of them. The sample shows 200,000 to 300,000 clones, around 82% of them seen only once. Specimen: CD4+ T cells from blood. The receptor set was obtained from a human donor in good health.

The chain carries TRBV19 and TRBJ1-1; D may be TRBD1 (5 bases). The CDR3 consists of 15 residues. The germline V gene encodes CDR1 LNHDA and CDR2 SQIVND (reference sequence). The germline V and J ends were trimmed by 5 bases and 2 bases, with 15 bases remaining between them. The DNA for the CDR3 is TGTGCCAGTAGTCCGCGCTCCGGGACCAACACTGAAGCTTTCTTT. It translates to CASSPRSGTNTEAFF. Full variable domain (remainder filled in from reference TRBV19 and TRBJ1-1): DGGITQSPKYLFRKEGQNVTLSCEQNLNHDAMYWYRQDPGQGLRLIYYSQIVNDFQKGDIAEGYSVSREKKESFPLTVTSAQKNPTAFYLCASSPRSGTNTEAFFGQGTRLTVV.

With regard to this clone: Relative to the germline gene, one junction end is altered; a read error may explain this. This sequence joins TRBV19 and TRBJ1-5; 10 positions agree with TRBD1. The CDR3 length is 17 residues. Germline V gene lookup returns CDR1 LNHDA and CDR2 SQIVND (reference sequence). The CDR3 coding sequence is TGTGCCGGTAGTATTACGGTCGGGACAGGGGCCAATCAGCCCCAGCATTTT. Amino acids: CAGSITVGTGANQPQHF.

V is TRBV7-9 and J is TRBJ2-1; no clear D gene. The CDR3 runs to 12 residues. Per the germline V gene, CDR1 is SEHNR and CDR2 is FQNEAQ (reference sequence). Trimming took 6 bases from V and 0 from J, leaving 3 bases between them. CDR3 nucleotide sequence: TGTGCCAGCAGGCGCTCCTACAATGAGCAGTTCTTC. Its translation is CASRRSYNEQFF. Using reference TRBV7-9 and TRBJ2-1 for the parts outside the CDR3, the full variable domain is DTGVSQNPRHKITKRGQNVTFRCDPISEHNRLYWYRQTLGQGPEFLTYFQNEAQLEKSRLLSDRFSAERPKGSFSTLEIQRTEQGDSAMYLCASRRSYNEQFFGPGTRLTVL.

The chain recombines TRBV15 with TRBJ1-2; tentative D call: TRBD1 (6 bases). The V end was cut by 1 base, the J end by 6 bases, with 15 bases between. Germline V gene sequence: CDR1 LNHNV, CDR2 YYDKDF (reference sequence). The CDR3 spans 15 residues. CDR3 in amino acids: CATSRVLGGADGYTF. CDR3 in DNA: TGTGCCACCAGCAGAGTACTCGGGGGGGCGGATGGCTACACCTTC.

CDR3 amino acids: CASSPLQGIAFF. CDR3 sequence (DNA): TGTGCCAGTAGTCCGTTACAGGGGATAGCTTTCTTT. The rearrangement links TRBV19 to TRBJ1-1; 7 bases are shared with TRBD1. V was pared by 5 bases and J by 10 bases, with 7 bases of the junction left unmatched. Germline CDR1 is LNHDA and CDR2 is SQIVND (reference sequence). There are 12 residues in the CDR3.

V usage is TRBV18 and J usage is TRBJ2-1; 14 nucleotides line up with TRBD2. This CDR3 spans 20 amino acids. J gave up 0 bases and V 6 bases, and 13 bases lay outside the gene matches. Germline V gene sequence: CDR1 KGHSH, CDR2 LQKENI. CDR3 coding DNA: TGTGCCAGCTCGAGATTGGGACTAGCGGGAGAGAATCCCTCCTACAATGAGCAGTTCTTC. It translates to CASSRLGLAGENPSYNEQFF.

The chain employs TRBV2 and TRBJ1-2, with a tentative D call TRBD1 (5 bases). In germline, CDR1 is SNHLY, CDR2 FYNNEI. The CDR3 contains 13 residues. V gave up 6 bases and J gave up 7 bases, with 15 bases separating them. The CDR3: CASRDGTFSGYTF. As DNA, the CDR3 is TGTGCCAGCAGGGACGGGACGTTCAGTGGCTACACCTTC.

This chain joins TRBV11-2 and TRBJ1-1; TRBD1 might be the D (5 bases). CDR3 length equals 15 residues. V dropped 5 bases and J dropped 0 bases, with 13 bases sitting between them. Germline CDR1 reads SGHAT; CDR2 reads FQNNGV. The CDR3 sequence is CASSPFGAMNTEAFF. The CDR3 DNA sequence: TGTGCCAGCAGCCCCTTCGGGGCCATGAACACTGAAGCTTTCTTT.

The chain employs TRBV7-3 and TRBJ1-5; D unresolved. The germline CDR1 and CDR2 sequences are SGHTA and FQGTGA. Trimming stripped 5 bases from V and 0 bases from J, with 17 bases between. The CDR3 has 17 amino acids. CDR3 in DNA: TGTGCCAGCAGCCATCCCCCTAAGATAGGTAGCAATCAGCCCCAGCATTTT. It is translated as CASSHPPKIGSNQPQHF. The complete variable domain, with remaining parts taken from reference TRBV7-3 and TRBJ1-5, reads GAGVSQTPSNKVTEKGKYVELRCDPISGHTALYWYRQSLGQGPEFLIYFQGTGAADDSGLPNDRFFAVRPEGSVSTLKIQRTERGDSAVYLCASSHPPKIGSNQPQHFGDGTRLSIL.

The chain employs TRBV19 and TRBJ1-2; TRBD1 agrees at 8 bases. Germline trimming cut 3 bases from V and 4 bases from J; bases unmatched to any gene: 4. The CDR3 is 14 amino acids. CDR1 and CDR2 from the germline V gene are LNHDA and SQIVND (reference sequence). CDR3 in DNA: TGTGCCAGTAGTATCGCAGGGGGCGGCTATGGCTACACCTTC. This gives the protein CASSIAGGGYGYTF.

The chain has TRBV18 and TRBJ1-2; TRBD1 might be the D (5 bases). CDR3 size: 15 residues. Germline CDR1 is KGHSH and CDR2 is LQKENI. The V gene lost 0 bases and the J gene lost 4 bases, with 12 bases spanning the gap. CDR3 coding DNA: TGTGCCAGCTCACCACCGGTAAACAGGTCCTATGGCTACACCTTC. Residues: CASSPPVNRSYGYTF.

The chain uses TRBV15 and TRBJ1-2, with 7 positions matching TRBD1. Germline V lookup: CDR1 LNHNV, CDR2 YYDKDF (reference sequence). This CDR3 is 14 amino acids long. Losses at the gene ends were 4 bases for V and 6 bases for J; bases not matched to a gene: 8. CDR3 sequence reads: CATSTDRMSHGYTF. DNA for the CDR3: TGTGCCACCAGCACGGACAGGATGTCTCATGGCTACACCTTC.

Of note for this clone: An end of the junction differs from the germline gene, which may be a read error. This chain joins TRBV18 and TRBJ2-1; 11 positions match TRBD2. The CDR3 covers 16 residues. Germline values: CDR1 KGHSH, CDR2 LQKENI. The CDR3 coding sequence is TGTGCCAGCTCACCGATACTAGCGGGAGTCTACGATGAGCAGTTCTTC. Protein sequence: CASSPILAGVYDEQFF.

The chain carries TRBV5-1 and TRBJ1-1; maybe TRBD1 (5 bases). V lost 4 bases and J 3 bases, leaving 16 bases between the germline ends. Germline-derived CDR1 and CDR2 are SGHRS and YFSETQ. The CDR3 covers 15 residues. The CDR3, as DNA: TGCGCCAGCAGCCCGAAGGCAGGGAGAGACACTGAAGCTTTCTTT. Its translation is CASSPKAGRDTEAFF.

This clone has only a few counts. The rearrangement uses TRBV6-5 and TRBJ1-2; D gene unclear. The ends were cut back, 0 bases at V and 1 base at J, with 6 bases in the middle. The CDR3 contains 14 residues. Germline lookup yields CDR1 MNHEY and CDR2 SVGAGI. The CDR3 nucleotides are TGTGCCAGCAGTTACTCACCGTATAACTATGGCTACACCTTC. This encodes CASSYSPYNYGYTF.